The T cell receptor (beta chain) under discussion was sequenced for a study of shared clonotypes between healthy human individuals. Turning to the study itself: Samples came from two female and three male donors aged 18 to 49.

Researchers divided each subset's genomic DNA evenly across several immunoSEQ plates. Data came from immunoSEQ multiplex PCR; TCRdb stores just in-frame clones and leaves some out. Of roughly 500,000 clones in the sample, approximately 80% were seen once. V shed 5 bases and J shed 6 bases, with 21 bases lying between them. CDR1 is SQVTM and CDR2 is ANQGSEA in the germline V gene. The CDR3 consists of 15 residues. The rearrangement uses TRBV29-1 and TRBJ2-3; D is undetermined. Sequencing was performed on PBMCs. This sequence originates from a middle-aged woman in good health. Some clones in this sample may be carry-over from other donors' samples. The CDR3 reads CSVFLGRPPSDTQYF. CDR3 nucleotide sequence: TGCAGCGTTTTCCTTGGCAGGCCCCCTTCGGATACGCAGTATTTT.